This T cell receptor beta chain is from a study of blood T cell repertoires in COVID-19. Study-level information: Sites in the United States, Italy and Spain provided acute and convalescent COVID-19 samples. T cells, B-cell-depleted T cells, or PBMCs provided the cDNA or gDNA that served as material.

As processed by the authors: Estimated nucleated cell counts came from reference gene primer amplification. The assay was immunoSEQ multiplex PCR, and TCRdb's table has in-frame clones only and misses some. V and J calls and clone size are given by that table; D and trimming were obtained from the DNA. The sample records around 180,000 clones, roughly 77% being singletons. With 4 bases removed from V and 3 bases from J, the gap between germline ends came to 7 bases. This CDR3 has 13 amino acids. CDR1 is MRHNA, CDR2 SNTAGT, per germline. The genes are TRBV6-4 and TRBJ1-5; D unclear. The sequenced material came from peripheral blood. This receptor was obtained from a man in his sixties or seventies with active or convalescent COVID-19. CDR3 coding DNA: TGTGCCAGCAGTGTAACAGTCAATCAGCCCCAGCATTTT. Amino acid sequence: CASSVTVNQPQHF.